This T cell receptor beta chain came from a study of T cell changes during pregnancy in multiple sclerosis. This clone has a single count. Germline V CDR1 and CDR2: MNHEY, SMNVEV (reference sequence). V trimming: 6 bases; J trimming: 6 bases; junction bases outside the gene matches: 7. The CDR3 loop spans 15 amino acids. Libraries were prepared by immunoSEQ multiplex PCR; TCRdb keeps only in-frame clonotypes and omits some of them. The table records tens of thousands of clones, about 90% of them present only once. This chain links TRBV27 with TRBJ1-6, with TRBD1 identical over 8 bases. The source was peripheral blood, collected in the first trimester of pregnancy. The clonotype originates from a female donor with multiple sclerosis, enrolled in a pregnancy study. The DNA of the CDR3 is TGTGCCAGCAGAATAGAAGGACAGGGTAATTCACCCCTCCACTTT. Its translation is CASRIEGQGNSPLHF.